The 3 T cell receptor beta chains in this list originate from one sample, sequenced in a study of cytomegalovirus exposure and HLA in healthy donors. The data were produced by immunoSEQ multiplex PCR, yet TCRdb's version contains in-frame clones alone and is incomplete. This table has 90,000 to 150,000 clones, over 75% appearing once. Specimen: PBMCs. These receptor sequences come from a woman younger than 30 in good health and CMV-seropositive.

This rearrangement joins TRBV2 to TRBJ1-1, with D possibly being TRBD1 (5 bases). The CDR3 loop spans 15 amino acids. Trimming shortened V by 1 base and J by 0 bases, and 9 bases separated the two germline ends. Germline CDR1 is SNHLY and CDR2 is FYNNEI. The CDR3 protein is CASSEGGHMNTEAFF. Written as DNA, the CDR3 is TGTGCCAGCAGTGAAGGGGGCCACATGAACACTGAAGCTTTCTTT.

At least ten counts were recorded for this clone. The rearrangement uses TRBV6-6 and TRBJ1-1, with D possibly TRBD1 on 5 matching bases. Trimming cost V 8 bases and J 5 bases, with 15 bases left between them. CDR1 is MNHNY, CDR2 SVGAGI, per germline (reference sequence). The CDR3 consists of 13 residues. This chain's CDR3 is CASLGQGKTEAFF. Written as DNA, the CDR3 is TGTGCCAGCCTCGGGCAGGGAAAAACTGAAGCTTTCTTT.

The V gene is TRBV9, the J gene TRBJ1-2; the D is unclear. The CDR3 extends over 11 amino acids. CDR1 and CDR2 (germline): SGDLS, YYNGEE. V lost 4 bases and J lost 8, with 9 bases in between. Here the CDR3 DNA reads TGTGCCAGCAGCCGGGGAGGGGGCTACACCTTC. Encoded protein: CASSRGGGYTF.